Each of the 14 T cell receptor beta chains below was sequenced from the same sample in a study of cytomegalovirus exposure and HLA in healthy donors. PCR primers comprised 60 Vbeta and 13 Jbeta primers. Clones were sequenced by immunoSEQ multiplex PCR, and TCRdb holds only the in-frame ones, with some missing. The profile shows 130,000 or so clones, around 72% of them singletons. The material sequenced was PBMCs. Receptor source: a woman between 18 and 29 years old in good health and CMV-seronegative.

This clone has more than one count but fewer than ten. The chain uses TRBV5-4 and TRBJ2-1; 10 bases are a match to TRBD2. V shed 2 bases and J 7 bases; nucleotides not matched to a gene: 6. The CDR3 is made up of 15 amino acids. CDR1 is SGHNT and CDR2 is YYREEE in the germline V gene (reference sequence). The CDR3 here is CASSFGRTSGNEQFF. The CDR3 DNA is TGTGCCAGCAGCTTCGGACGGACTAGCGGAAATGAGCAGTTCTTC.

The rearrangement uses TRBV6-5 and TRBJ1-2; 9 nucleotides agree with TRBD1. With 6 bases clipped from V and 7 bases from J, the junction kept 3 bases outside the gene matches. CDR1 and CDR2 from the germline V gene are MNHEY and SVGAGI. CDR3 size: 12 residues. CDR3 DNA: TGTGCCAGCAGCCAGACAGGGGGTGGCTACACCTTC. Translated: CASSQTGGGYTF.

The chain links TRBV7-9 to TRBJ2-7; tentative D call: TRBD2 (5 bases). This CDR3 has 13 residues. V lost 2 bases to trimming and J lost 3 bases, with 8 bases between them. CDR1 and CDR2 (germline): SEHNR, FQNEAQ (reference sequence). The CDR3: CASSLREYYEQYF. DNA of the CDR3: TGTGCCAGCAGCTTAAGGGAGTACTACGAGCAGTACTTC.

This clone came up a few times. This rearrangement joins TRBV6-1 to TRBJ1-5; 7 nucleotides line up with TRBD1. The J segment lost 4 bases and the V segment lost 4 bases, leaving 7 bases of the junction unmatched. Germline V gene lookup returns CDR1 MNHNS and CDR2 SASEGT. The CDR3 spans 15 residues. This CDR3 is CASSAGQVGNQPQHF. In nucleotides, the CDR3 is TGTGCCAGCAGTGCCGGACAGGTTGGAAATCAGCCCCAGCATTTT.

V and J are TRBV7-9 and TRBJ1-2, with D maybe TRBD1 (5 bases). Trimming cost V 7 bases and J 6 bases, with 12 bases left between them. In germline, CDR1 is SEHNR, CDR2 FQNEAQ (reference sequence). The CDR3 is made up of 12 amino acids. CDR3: CASTLGPDGYTF. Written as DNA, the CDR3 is TGTGCCAGCACCTTGGGGCCGGATGGCTACACCTTC.

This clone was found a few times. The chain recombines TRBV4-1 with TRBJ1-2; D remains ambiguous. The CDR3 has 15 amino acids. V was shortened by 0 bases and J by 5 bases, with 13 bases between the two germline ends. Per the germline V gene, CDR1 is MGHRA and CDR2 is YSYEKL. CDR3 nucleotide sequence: TGCGCCAGCAGCCAAGAGCAGGCCGGAATTTATGGCTACACCTTC. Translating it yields CASSQEQAGIYGYTF.

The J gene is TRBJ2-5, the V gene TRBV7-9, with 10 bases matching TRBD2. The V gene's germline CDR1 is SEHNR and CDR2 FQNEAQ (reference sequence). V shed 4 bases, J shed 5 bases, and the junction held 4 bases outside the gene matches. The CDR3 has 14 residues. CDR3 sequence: CASSWGLAKETQYF. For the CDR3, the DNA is TGTGCCAGCAGCTGGGGACTAGCGAAGGAGACCCAGTACTTC.

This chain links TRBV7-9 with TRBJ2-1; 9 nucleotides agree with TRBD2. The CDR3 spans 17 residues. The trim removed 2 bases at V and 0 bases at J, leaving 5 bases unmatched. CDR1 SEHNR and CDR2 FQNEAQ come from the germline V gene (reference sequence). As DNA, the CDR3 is TGTGCCAGCAGCTTAATAGCTAGCGGGGACTCCTACAATGAGCAGTTCTTC. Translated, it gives CASSLIASGDSYNEQFF.

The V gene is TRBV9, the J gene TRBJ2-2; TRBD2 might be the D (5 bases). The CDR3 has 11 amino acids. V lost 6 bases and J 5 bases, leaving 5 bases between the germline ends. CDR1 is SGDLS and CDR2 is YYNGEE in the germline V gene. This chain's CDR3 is CASTGTGELFF. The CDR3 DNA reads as TGTGCCAGCACGGGAACCGGGGAGCTGTTTTTT.

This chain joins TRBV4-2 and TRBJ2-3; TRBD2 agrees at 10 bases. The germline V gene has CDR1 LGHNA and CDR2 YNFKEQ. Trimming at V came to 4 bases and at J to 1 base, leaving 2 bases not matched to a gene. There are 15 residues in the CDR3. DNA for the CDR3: TGTGCCAGCAGCCCGCTAGCGGGAGGCACAGATACGCAGTATTTT. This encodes CASSPLAGGTDTQYF.

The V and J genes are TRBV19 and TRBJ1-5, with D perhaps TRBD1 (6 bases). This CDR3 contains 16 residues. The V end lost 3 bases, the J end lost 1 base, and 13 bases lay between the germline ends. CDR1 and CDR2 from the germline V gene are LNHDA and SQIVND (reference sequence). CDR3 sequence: CASSIGGALSNQPQHF. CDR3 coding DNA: TGTGCCAGTAGTATCGGGGGGGCGCTGAGCAATCAGCCCCAGCATTTT. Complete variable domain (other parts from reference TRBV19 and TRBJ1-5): DGGITQSPKYLFRKEGQNVTLSCEQNLNHDAMYWYRQDPGQGLRLIYYSQIVNDFQKGDIAEGYSVSREKKESFPLTVTSAQKNPTAFYLCASSIGGALSNQPQHFGDGTRLSIL.

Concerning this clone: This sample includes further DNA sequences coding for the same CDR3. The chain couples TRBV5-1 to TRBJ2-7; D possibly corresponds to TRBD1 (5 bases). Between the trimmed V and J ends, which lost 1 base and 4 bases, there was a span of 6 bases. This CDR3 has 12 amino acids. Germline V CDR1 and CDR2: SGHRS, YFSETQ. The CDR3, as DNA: TGCGCCAGCAGCTTGCAGGGTTACGAGCAGTACTTC. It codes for CASSLQGYEQYF.

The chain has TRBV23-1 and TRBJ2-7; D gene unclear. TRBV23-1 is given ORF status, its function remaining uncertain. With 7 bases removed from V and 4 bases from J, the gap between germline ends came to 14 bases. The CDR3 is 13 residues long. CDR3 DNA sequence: TGCGCCAGCATACTACCAGATTCTTACGAGCAGTACTTC. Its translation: CASILPDSYEQYF.

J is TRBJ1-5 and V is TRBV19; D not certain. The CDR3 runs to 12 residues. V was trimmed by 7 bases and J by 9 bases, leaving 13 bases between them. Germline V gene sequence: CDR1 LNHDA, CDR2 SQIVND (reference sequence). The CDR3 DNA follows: TGTGCCAGTATGTACAGTTACGGGCCCCAGCATTTT. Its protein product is CASMYSYGPQHF.